This is a list of T cell receptor beta chains from one sample in a study of T-cell reconstitution after alpha-beta-depleted transplantation in children. TCRdb ran MiXCR on the PCR reads and lists one entry per CDR3 protein. The sample has 600,000 to 700,000 distinct CDR3 sequences; roughly 17% are singletons. The sequencing here drew on PBMCs from the stem cell graft donor, taken from the stem cell graft. The receptors come from a human donor who donated a stem cell graft to a child with acute myeloid leukemia. Both conserved end residues are part of each CDR3. Fields, in order: J gene, D gene, clone size, V gene, CDR3 protein, CDR3 DNA. D genes are given only for firm matches. Clone size, where shown, is once, few, many, or a class for clones that have expanded.

TRBJ2-1,TRBD1,few,TRBV5-1,CASSSGTGGDSNEQFF,TGCGCCAGCAGCTCAGGGACAGGGGGCGATAGCAATGAGCAGTTCTTC
TRBJ2-3,NA,many,TRBV21-1,CASSSASDTQYF,TGTGCCAGCAGCAGTGCCTCAGATACGCAGTATTTT
TRBJ2-3,NA,NA,TRBV11-3,CASSATYTQYF,TGTGCCAGCAGCGCCACGTATACGCAGTATTTT
TRBJ2-5,NA,many,TRBV13,CASSLGRGTQYF,TGTGCCAGCAGCTTAGGCCGTGGGACCCAGTACTTC
TRBJ1-5,NA,NA,TRBV6-5,CASSYGDSMYSNQPQHF,TGTGCCAGCAGTTACGGAGATTCCATGTATAGCAATCAGCCCCAGCATTTT
TRBJ2-3,NA,many,TRBV5-6,CASSFYTDTQYF,TGCGCCAGCAGCTTCTACACAGATACGCAGTATTTT
TRBJ1-1,NA,few,TRBV14,CASSQDTFRNTEAFF,TGTGCCAGCAGCCAAGATACGTTCCGGAACACTGAAGCTTTCTTT
TRBJ1-2,TRBD1,NA,TRBV12-3/TRBV12-4,CASSFLGTVYGYTF,TGTGCCAGCAGTTTTCTAGGGACAGTCTATGGCTACACCTTC
TRBJ1-1,TRBD1,NA,TRBV4-1,CASSRGQGETEAFF,TGCGCCAGCAGCCGCGGACAGGGAGAAACTGAAGCTTTCTTT
TRBJ2-5,NA,NA,TRBV24-1,CATSDLPGSTGREETQYF,TGTGCCACCAGTGATTTGCCGGGTTCGACAGGCCGGGAGGAGACCCAGTACTTC
TRBJ2-1,TRBD1,few,TRBV11-1,CASSLLGLSGQGAGEQFF,TGTGCCAGCAGCCTCCTAGGCTTGTCGGGACAGGGTGCGGGTGAGCAGTTCTTC
TRBJ2-3,TRBD2,NA,TRBV28,CASSPGGRLTDTQYF,TGTGCCAGCAGCCCGGGGGGACGTCTAACAGATACGCAGTATTTT
TRBJ2-6,NA,NA,TRBV7-9,CASIIRANVLTF,TGTGCCAGCATCATTAGGGCCAACGTCCTGACTTTC
TRBJ1-5,NA,few,TRBV7-9,CASSRGSSYQPQHF,TGTGCCAGCAGTCGTGGTTCGTCGTATCAGCCCCAGCATTTT
TRBJ2-2,NA,many,TRBV12-3/TRBV12-4,CASSLAEAGELFF,TGTGCCAGCAGTTTAGCTGAGGCCGGGGAGCTGTTTTTT
TRBJ2-7,NA,NA,TRBV6-2/TRBV6-3,CASSYRAEGEQYF,TGTGCCAGCAGTTACCGGGCGGAGGGCGAGCAGTACTTC
TRBJ1-1,NA,many,TRBV7-9,CASSFHAGESTEAFF,TGTGCCAGCAGCTTCCACGCAGGGGAGAGCACTGAAGCTTTCTTT
TRBJ2-2,NA,few,TRBV12-3/TRBV12-4,CASSLPSRTNTGELFF,TGTGCCAGCAGTTTACCGTCCCGGACGAACACCGGGGAGCTGTTTTTT
TRBJ2-1,NA,many,TRBV12-3/TRBV12-4,CASSFRPRGRSYNEQFF,TGTGCCAGCAGTTTCCGTCCCAGAGGACGGTCCTACAATGAGCAGTTCTTC
TRBJ2-3,NA,few,TRBV4-1,CASSRQGAGNTDTQYF,TGCGCCAGCAGCCGTCAGGGCGCGGGAAACACAGATACGCAGTATTTT
TRBJ1-2,TRBD1,few,TRBV5-1,CASSLQTGGLYGYTF,TGCGCCAGCAGCCTTCAGACAGGGGGGCTCTATGGCTACACCTTC
TRBJ1-5,NA,NA,TRBV29-1,CSVGGRANQPQHF,TGCAGCGTTGGGGGACGGGCCAATCAGCCCCAGCATTTT
TRBJ2-5,NA,few,TRBV12-3/TRBV12-4,CASRHGSPYQETQYF,TGTGCCAGCAGACACGGTTCCCCGTACCAAGAGACCCAGTACTTC
TRBJ2-2,NA,few,TRBV24-1,CATSDLGQLNTGELFF,TGTGCCACCAGTGATCTCGGACAGTTAAACACCGGGGAGCTGTTTTTT
TRBJ1-1,NA,NA,TRBV4-1,CASSQREVGGVTEAFF,TGCGCCAGCAGCCAGCGGGAGGTCGGGGGGGTCACTGAAGCTTTCTTT
TRBJ2-2,NA,NA,TRBV20-1,CSARFPPWGPGELFF,TGCAGTGCTAGATTCCCCCCTTGGGGGCCCGGGGAGCTGTTTTTT
TRBJ2-2,TRBD1,NA,TRBV6-2/TRBV6-3,CASSYWTGTGELFF,TGTGCCAGCAGTTATTGGACAGGGACCGGGGAGCTGTTTTTT
TRBJ2-2,TRBD2,few,TRBV20-1,CSAPIAGENTGELFF,TGCAGTGCTCCTATAGCGGGGGAGAACACCGGGGAGCTGTTTTTT
TRBJ1-6,NA,many,TRBV6-5,CATRQETNSPLHF,TGTGCCACAAGACAGGAGACAAATTCACCCCTCCACTTT
TRBJ1-5,TRBD1,NA,TRBV11-3,CASSAQGDDQPQHF,TGTGCCAGCAGCGCACAGGGGGACGATCAGCCCCAGCATTTT
TRBJ1-1,NA,few,TRBV5-5,CASSWAEGNTEAFF,TGTGCCAGCAGCTGGGCAGAGGGGAACACTGAAGCTTTCTTT
TRBJ2-6,NA,NA,TRBV9,CASSVEGPGANVLTF,TGTGCCAGCAGCGTAGAGGGGCCTGGGGCCAACGTCCTGACTTTC
TRBJ2-3,NA,few,TRBV20-1,CSGRAGFRRRDTQYF,TGCAGTGGGAGGGCCGGGTTCCGCCGGAGGGATACGCAGTATTTT
TRBJ1-1,TRBD1,once,TRBV6-1,CASKQGGPGGEAFF,TGTGCCAGCAAGCAGGGGGGGCCGGGAGGTGAAGCTTTCTTT
TRBJ1-6,NA,many,TRBV10-3,CAIRREDNSPLHF,TGTGCCATCAGGAGAGAGGATAATTCACCCCTCCACTTT
TRBJ2-5,NA,few,TRBV7-9,CASSRAQGETQYF,TGTGCCAGCAGCCGAGCTCAGGGGGAGACCCAGTACTTC
TRBJ2-7,NA,few,TRBV25-1,CASSVPGEPDEQYF,TGTGCCAGCAGTGTTCCAGGGGAACCAGACGAGCAGTACTTC
TRBJ2-1,NA,few,TRBV12-3/TRBV12-4,CASSPPGPKSYNEQFF,TGTGCCAGCAGTCCGCCGGGACCTAAATCCTACAATGAGCAGTTCTTC
TRBJ1-4,NA,NA,TRBV7-9,CASSLGAEKLFF,TGTGCCAGCAGCTTGGGTGCCGAAAAACTGTTTTTT
TRBJ2-1,NA,NA,TRBV7-2,CASSLIGTQGNEQFF,TGTGCCAGCAGCTTGATCGGGACCCAAGGTAATGAGCAGTTCTTC
TRBJ2-5,NA,many,TRBV29-1,CSVERANSQETQYF,TGCAGCGTTGAGCGGGCAAACTCGCAAGAGACCCAGTACTTC
TRBJ1-1,NA,many,TRBV10-3,CAISDRTNTEAFF,TGTGCCATCAGTGACAGGACGAACACTGAAGCTTTCTTT
TRBJ2-6,NA,NA,TRBV11-2,CASSSGDFLRSGANVLTF,TGTGCCAGCAGTTCGGGGGACTTCCTACGGTCTGGGGCCAACGTCCTGACTTTC
TRBJ1-5,NA,NA,TRBV24-1,CATSGRGYQPQHF,TGTGCCACCAGTGGCCGGGGATACCAGCCCCAGCATTTT
TRBJ2-5,NA,few,TRBV7-9,CASSSGTQYF,TGTGCCAGCAGCTCCGGGACCCAGTACTTC
TRBJ2-5,NA,few,TRBV15,CATSRDQQETQYF,TGTGCCACCAGCAGAGATCAACAAGAGACCCAGTACTTC
TRBJ1-5,NA,many,TRBV7-2,CASSLVQSSNQPQHF,TGTGCCAGCAGCTTAGTACAGTCTAGCAATCAGCCCCAGCATTTT
TRBJ2-2,NA,NA,TRBV3-1,CASSQGTQHGELFF,TGTGCCAGCAGCCAAGGGACCCAACACGGGGAGCTGTTTTTT
TRBJ2-5,TRBD1,many,TRBV9,CASSEGQSNQETQYF,TGTGCCAGCAGCGAGGGACAGTCCAACCAAGAGACCCAGTACTTC
TRBJ1-2,NA,many,TRBV7-9,CASSARVPTNYGYTF,TGTGCCAGCAGCGCCCGGGTCCCGACTAACTATGGCTACACCTTC
TRBJ2-2,TRBD1,NA,TRBV12-3/TRBV12-4,CASSLWGTGKTGELFF,TGTGCCAGCAGTTTATGGGGGACAGGGAAAACCGGGGAGCTGTTTTTT
TRBJ1-5,NA,many,TRBV20-1,CSALDIANQPQHF,TGCAGTGCTCTAGACATTGCCAATCAGCCCCAGCATTTT
TRBJ2-3,TRBD2,many,TRBV29-1,CSVGEGLTDTQYF,TGCAGCGTTGGGGAGGGGCTGACAGATACGCAGTATTTT
TRBJ1-4,NA,many,TRBV6-2/TRBV6-3,CASSYSRRDGVGKLFF,TGTGCCAGCAGTTACTCTCGCCGGGACGGCGTCGGAAAACTGTTTTTT
TRBJ2-1,NA,NA,TRBV7-9,CASSLRRSNSYNEQFF,TGTGCCAGCAGCCTTAGAAGAAGTAACTCCTACAATGAGCAGTTCTTC